The 14 T cell receptor beta chains given below trace back to one sample, sequenced in a study of vaccination and CD4 T cells after COVID-19. Their target antigens are unknown. Sequenced with the Oncomine TCR Beta short-read assay was DNA taken from cultured CD4+ T cells. TCRdb processed the PCR reads anew with MiXCR; each CDR3 protein has one entry. The sample has approximately 20,000 distinct CDR3 sequences, about two fifths seen once. The treatment is: roughly ten-day PBMC culture with coronavirus spike peptide pools or control peptides (ViraFEST assay). The sample consisted of cultured CD4+ T cells from blood. All receptors come from a human donor with COVID-19.

This clonotype came up a few times. The chain combines TRBV7-3 with TRBJ2-2; 8 bases match TRBD2. Germline loops: CDR1 SGHTA, CDR2 FQGTGA. The CDR3 spans 18 residues. V was clipped by 2 bases and J by 1 base; unmatched bases: 9. The CDR3 coding sequence is TGTGCCAGCAGCTTAGATCCGCGGCTAGCGGGGAACACCGGGGAGCTGTTTTTT. Its protein is CASSLDPRLAGNTGELFF.

The chain couples TRBV7-2 to TRBJ1-3, with D hard to call. The germline V and J ends were trimmed by 1 base and 0 bases, with 10 bases remaining between them. The germline CDR1 and CDR2 sequences are SGHTA and FQGNSA. The CDR3 extends over 16 amino acids. CDR3 sequence: CASSLEGWSSGNTIYF. The CDR3 DNA reads TGTGCCAGCAGCTTAGAAGGTTGGAGCTCTGGAAACACCATATATTTT.

This clonotype was counted a few times. The V and J genes are TRBV10-2 and TRBJ2-7; D is unclear. Germline V gene data show CDR1 as WSHSY and CDR2 as SAAADI. Trimming stripped 7 bases from V and 4 bases from J, with 8 bases between. The CDR3 covers 11 residues. CDR3 nucleotide sequence: TGCGCCAGCATGGGTGCGTACGAGCAGTACTTC. Protein: CASMGAYEQYF.

This chain joins TRBV7-9 and TRBJ2-3; TRBD2 matches 7 bases. Germline V CDR1 and CDR2: SEHNR, FQNEAQ (reference sequence). The CDR3 is 17 residues long. Losses at the gene ends were 4 bases for V and 1 base for J; bases not matched to a gene: 11. CDR3 sequence reads: CASSSRGAGTGTDTQYF. The CDR3 DNA reads as TGTGCCAGCAGCTCCCGGGGAGCGGGGACCGGCACAGATACGCAGTATTTT.

The J gene is TRBJ2-5, the V gene TRBV20-1; TRBD1 matches at 8 bases. The CDR3 contains 16 residues. Germline V gene data show CDR1 as DFQATT and CDR2 as SNEGSKA (reference sequence). The ends lost 0 bases at V and 7 bases at J; junction bases unmatched: 13. CDR3 sequence reads: CSARDPVRQGRGTQYF. For the CDR3, the DNA is TGCAGTGCTAGAGATCCGGTTCGACAGGGGCGGGGGACCCAGTACTTC.

The chain employs TRBV20-1 and TRBJ2-4; a weak D match, TRBD2 (5 bases). This CDR3 comprises 16 residues. Germline V lookup: CDR1 DFQATT, CDR2 SNEGSKA (reference sequence). Trimming took 0 bases from V and 0 from J, leaving 12 bases between them. Here the CDR3 reads CSARDNGLLAKNIQYF. The CDR3 DNA reads as TGCAGTGCTAGAGATAATGGACTCCTAGCCAAAAACATTCAGTACTTC.

The CDR3 is CATSRDMGRKGDGYTF. The CDR3 coding sequence is TGTGCCACCAGCAGAGATATGGGAAGAAAAGGGGATGGCTACACCTTC. This chain joins TRBV15 and TRBJ1-2; D perhaps matches TRBD1 (5 bases). Between the trimmed V and J ends, which lost 0 bases and 6 bases, there was a span of 17 bases. In germline, CDR1 is LNHNV, CDR2 YYDKDF (reference sequence). CDR3 length: 16 amino acids. The whole variable domain, remainder taken from reference TRBV15 and TRBJ1-2, is DAMVIQNPRYQVTQFGKPVTLSCSQTLNHNVMYWYQQKSSQAPKLLFHYYDKDFNNEADTPDNFQSRRPNTSFCFLDIRSPGLGDTAMYLCATSRDMGRKGDGYTFGSGTRLTVV.

In this sample, this clonotype turned up a few times. The rearrangement uses TRBV19 and TRBJ2-2, with D possibly being TRBD2 (6 bases). V lost 4 bases, J lost 0 bases, and 9 bases lay in between. Per the germline V gene, CDR1 is LNHDA and CDR2 is SQIVND (reference sequence). This CDR3 is built from 15 residues. DNA of the CDR3: TGTGCCAGTAGTACGGGGGTAGCGAACACCGGGGAGCTGTTTTTT. Translation: CASSTGVANTGELFF.

J is TRBJ2-7 and V is TRBV30; D is possibly TRBD1 (7 bases). The CDR3 is 15 amino acids. V was cut by 6 bases and J by 0 bases, with 18 bases left in between. CDR1 is GTSNPN and CDR2 is SVGIG in the germline V gene (reference sequence). CDR3 amino acids: CACPSEGQNSYEQYF. CDR3 nucleotide sequence: TGTGCCTGCCCTTCGGAGGGACAGAACTCCTACGAGCAGTACTTC.

The chain couples TRBV6-1 to TRBJ2-2; 11 bases align to TRBD1. The V and J ends lost 5 bases and 4 bases, in that order; junction bases with no gene match: 6. The CDR3 has 16 residues. Germline V CDR1 and CDR2: MNHNS, SASEGT. CDR3 coding DNA: TGTGCCAGCAGTAACCCGGACAGGGGGCCCACCGGGGAGCTGTTTTTT. The encoded protein is CASSNPDRGPTGELFF.

This clonotype was picked up a small number of times. The chain joins TRBV7-8 to TRBJ1-1; D not certain. V shed 1 base and J shed 8 bases, with 11 bases lying between them. The CDR3 length is 13 residues. Germline-derived CDR1 and CDR2 are SGHVS and FQNEAQ. CDR3 in DNA: TGTGCCAGCAGCTTAGATCGGGTCCCGGAAGCTTTCTTT. It translates to CASSLDRVPEAFF.

This clonotype was counted only a few times. The CDR3: CASSYSGLGTGKAGELFF. CDR3 bases: TGTGCCAGCAGTTACTCGGGCCTTGGGACAGGGAAAGCCGGGGAGCTGTTTTTT. The chain has TRBV6-5 and TRBJ2-2, with TRBD1 identical over 9 bases. The V gene end was trimmed by 0 bases and the J gene end by 6 bases; junction bases not matched to a gene: 11. Germline V gene lookup returns CDR1 MNHEY and CDR2 SVGAGI. The CDR3 extends over 18 amino acids.

This sequence joins TRBV21-1 and TRBJ1-3; TRBD1, the table's D call, lacks a check against the DNA. TRBV21-1 is tagged as a pseudogene. The CDR3 runs to 18 residues. This chain's CDR3 is CASSKGPGVDKFGNTIYF. CDR3 sequence (DNA): TGTGCCAGCAGCAAAGGGCCAGGGGTAGATAAATTTGGAAACACCATATATTTT.

A word on this clonotype: The germline gene is not matched at one end of the junction; a read error may be the cause. The genes are TRBV7-7 and TRBJ2-5, with 7 bases aligning to TRBD2. The CDR3 has 15 amino acids. Germline assignment: CDR1 SSHAT and CDR2 FNYEAQ (reference sequence). The CDR3 here is CASSSAGSEVETQYF. The CDR3 coding sequence is TGTGCTAGCAGCTCAGCGGGATCTGAGGTAGAGACCCAGTACTTC.